One sample yielded the 16 T cell receptor beta chains listed below, sequenced in a study of cytomegalovirus exposure and HLA in healthy donors. This PCR relied on a set of 60 Vbeta primers and 13 Jbeta primers. Sequenced by immunoSEQ multiplex PCR; TCRdb stores in-frame clones only, minus some. The sample yields around 130,000 clones, around 75% seen once. Sequencing input: PBMCs. The receptors originated from a female donor in good health and CMV-seronegative.

The V call is TRBV2, the J call TRBJ1-5, with a weak D call TRBD1 (5 bases). The CDR3 runs to 14 residues. Germline V lookup: CDR1 SNHLY, CDR2 FYNNEI. V lost 2 bases and J 4 bases, leaving 9 bases between the germline ends. The CDR3 loop is CASSESGKNQPQHF. CDR3 nucleotides: TGTGCCAGCAGTGAATCAGGGAAGAATCAGCCCCAGCATTTT.

The chain employs TRBV4-1 and TRBJ1-1, with D maybe TRBD1 (6 bases). CDR1 is MGHRA, CDR2 YSYEKL, per germline. The V end lost 2 bases, the J end lost 12 bases, and 16 bases lay between the germline ends. The CDR3 spans 13 residues. The DNA of the CDR3 is TGCGCCAGCAGCCAACGGGACACCGGAGATTCTTTCTTT. This codes for CASSQRDTGDSFF.

This clone has more than one count but fewer than ten. The DNA for the CDR3 is TGCAGCGTTGGGGCGGGACAGGGTCATGAAGCTTTCTTT. Its translation: CSVGAGQGHEAFF. The V call is TRBV29-1, the J call TRBJ1-1; TRBD1 matches 9 bases. Germline CDR1 is SQVTM and CDR2 is ANQGSEA. CDR3 size: 13 residues. The V gene end was trimmed by 4 bases and the J gene end by 7 bases; junction bases not matched to a gene: 7.

This chain links TRBV27 with TRBJ2-7; 10 bases map to TRBD1. The CDR3 sequence is 14 residues long. The germline CDR1 and CDR2 sequences are MNHEY and SMNVEV (reference sequence). The V segment lost 6 bases and the J segment 5 bases; nucleotides outside the gene matches: 7. The CDR3 DNA reads as TGTGCCAGCAGCCTAAGACAGGGGGCGGACGAGCAGTACTTC. It codes for CASSLRQGADEQYF.

The chain uses TRBV27 and TRBJ1-2; 10 nucleotides agree with TRBD1. The length of the CDR3 is 14 residues. Germline V CDR1 and CDR2: MNHEY, SMNVEV (reference sequence). J gave up 6 bases and V 5 bases, and 6 bases lay outside the gene matches. This CDR3 is CASSRPGTGDGYTF. As DNA, the CDR3 is TGTGCCAGCAGTCGACCCGGGACAGGGGATGGCTACACCTTC.

DNA of the CDR3: TGTGCCAGCAGGACTAGCGGGAGTATAGGTGAGCAGTTCTTC. Translating gives CASRTSGSIGEQFF. The genes are TRBV9 and TRBJ2-1, with 12 bases that match TRBD2. This CDR3 spans 14 amino acids. With V trimmed by 5 bases and J by 9 bases, 6 bases remained unmatched. Germline V lookup: CDR1 SGDLS, CDR2 YYNGEE.

This sequence joins TRBV30 and TRBJ1-4; D might be TRBD1 (6 bases). V lost 0 bases to trimming and J lost 7 bases, with 18 bases between them. Germline V gene sequence: CDR1 GTSNPN, CDR2 SVGIG (reference sequence). This CDR3 spans 16 amino acids. CDR3 nucleotides: TGTGCCTGGAGTGTAAAGGGTACAGGGAGCGGTGAAAAACTGTTTTTT. It encodes CAWSVKGTGSGEKLFF.

This clone was detected a few times. J is TRBJ2-7 and V is TRBV28, with TRBD2 identical over 13 bases. The CDR3 contains 15 residues. Losses at the gene ends were 2 bases for V and 4 bases for J; bases not matched to a gene: 2. In germline, CDR1 is MDHEN, CDR2 SYDVKM. DNA for the CDR3: TGTGCCAGCAGTTTAGGACTAGCGGGAGCTTACGAGCAGTACTTC. This encodes CASSLGLAGAYEQYF.

This chain joins TRBV6-1 and TRBJ2-1; 9 bases are a match to TRBD1. CDR3 size: 14 residues. J lost 7 bases, V lost 6 bases, and 7 bases had no gene match. In germline, CDR1 is MNHNS, CDR2 SASEGT. The CDR3 sequence: CASSPGQGGNEQFF. CDR3 in DNA: TGTGCCAGCAGCCCGGGACAGGGTGGAAATGAGCAGTTCTTC.

This chain connects TRBV28 to TRBJ1-1; D unclear. The CDR3 consists of 12 residues. Germline lookup yields CDR1 MDHEN and CDR2 SYDVKM. Between the trimmed V and J ends, which lost 8 bases and 3 bases, there was a span of 10 bases. CDR3 DNA sequence: TGTGCCAGCCAGGCCGGCCACACTGAAGCTTTCTTT. It is translated as CASQAGHTEAFF.

V and J are TRBV7-9 and TRBJ1-1, with 7 bases lining up with TRBD1. The ends lost 2 bases at V and 6 bases at J; junction bases unmatched: 6. From germline, CDR1 is SEHNR and CDR2 FQNEAQ (reference sequence). The CDR3 has 14 amino acids. The CDR3 DNA reads as TGTGCCAGCAGCTTAAGTACCAGGGGGTCTGAAGCTTTCTTT. Amino acids: CASSLSTRGSEAFF.

This chain joins TRBV28 and TRBJ1-1, with TRBD1 as a possible D gene (5 bases). Germline CDR1 and CDR2: MDHEN and SYDVKM. The germline V and J ends were trimmed by 4 bases and 2 bases, with 20 bases remaining between them. This CDR3 has 17 amino acids. CDR3 nucleotide sequence: TGTGCCAGCAGTTCTCTACTCTCAGACAGAGCTAACACTGAAGCTTTCTTT. Amino acids: CASSSLLSDRANTEAFF.

This clone appeared once. A junction boundary mismatches the germline segment, possibly from a read error. V and J are TRBV7-7 and TRBJ2-5; weak D call: TRBD2 (5 bases). Germline V lookup: CDR1 SSHAT, CDR2 FNYEAQ (reference sequence). This CDR3 is 15 amino acids long. CDR3 amino acids: CASSLVGERGETQYF. The CDR3 DNA reads as TGTGCTAGCAGCTTAGTTGGGGAACGGGGAGAGACCCAGTACTTC.

The genes are TRBV4-2 and TRBJ2-4; possibly TRBD2 for D (6 bases). V was cut by 1 base and J by 7 bases, with 23 bases left in between. There are 18 residues in the CDR3. Germline V CDR1 and CDR2: LGHNA, YNFKEQ. CDR3 DNA sequence: TGTGCCAGCAGCCAAGTCTTTGAGGCCAACCTTGGGGGGAACATTCAGTACTTC. It yields the protein CASSQVFEANLGGNIQYF.

CDR3 amino acids: CASSRGLAGAFEQYF. In nucleotides, the CDR3 is TGTGCCAGCAGCCGGGGACTAGCGGGGGCCTTCGAGCAGTACTTC. The chain combines TRBV5-6 with TRBJ2-7; 14 bases are shared with TRBD2. The length of the CDR3 is 15 residues. Germline assignment: CDR1 SGHDT and CDR2 YYEEEE. The J segment lost 6 bases and the V segment lost 4 bases, leaving 6 bases of the junction unmatched.

This clone was recorded once. The genes are TRBV28 and TRBJ1-3; 7 nucleotides agree with TRBD1. The CDR3 spans 15 residues. From germline, CDR1 is MDHEN and CDR2 SYDVKM. J lost 2 bases, V lost 3 bases, and 4 bases had no gene match. In DNA form, the CDR3 reads TGTGCCAGCAGTTTTCAAGACAGGGCTGGAAACACCATATATTTT. The encoded protein is CASSFQDRAGNTIYF.